Each of the 5 T cell receptor beta chains below was sequenced from the same sample in a study of cytomegalovirus exposure and HLA in healthy donors. Amplification used 60 Vbeta primers and 13 Jbeta primers. Sequencing was performed with immunoSEQ multiplex PCR; in TCRdb, only in-frame clones are kept and a portion is missing. Of roughly 190,000 clones listed, around 87% were seen once; the top ten hold around 1.2%. Sample: PBMCs. These receptors were collected from a young man in good health and CMV-seronegative.

V usage is TRBV30 and J usage is TRBJ1-4, with TRBD1 matching 8 bases. This CDR3 is built from 15 residues. The germline CDR1 and CDR2 sequences are GTSNPN and SVGIG (reference sequence). V trimming: 5 bases; J trimming: 0 bases; junction bases outside the gene matches: 5. The CDR3 reads CAWAPGQATNEKLFF. The CDR3 DNA reads as TGTGCCTGGGCACCGGGACAGGCAACTAATGAAAAACTGTTTTTT.

This chain joins TRBV2 and TRBJ2-7; the match to TRBD2 covers 9 bases. V trimming: 6 bases; J trimming: 0 bases; junction bases outside the gene matches: 9. From germline, CDR1 is SNHLY and CDR2 FYNNEI. The CDR3 extends over 16 amino acids. DNA of the CDR3: TGTGCCAGCAGACCACCTACTAGCGGGCCCTCCTACGAGCAGTACTTC. This codes for CASRPPTSGPSYEQYF. Combining the CDR3 with reference TRBV2 and TRBJ2-7 gives the whole variable domain EPEVTQTPSHQVTQMGQEVILRCVPISNHLYFYWYRQILGQKVEFLVSFYNNEISEKSEIFDDQFSVERPDGSNFTLKIRSTKLEDSAMYFCASRPPTSGPSYEQYFGPGTRLTVT.

CDR3 nucleotide sequence: TGTGCCAGTAGTATTTTTGCTAGAGGTAACTATGGCTACACCTTC. Translated: CASSIFARGNYGYTF. The rearrangement uses TRBV19 and TRBJ1-2; D not resolved. The CDR3 has 15 amino acids. The V end lost 3 bases, the J end lost 1 base, and 12 bases lay between the germline ends. The germline CDR1 and CDR2 sequences are LNHDA and SQIVND (reference sequence).

The chain combines TRBV11-2 with TRBJ1-2, with 9 positions matching TRBD1. CDR3 length: 16 residues. The V and J ends lost 5 bases and 4 bases, in that order; junction bases with no gene match: 11. Germline values: CDR1 SGHAT, CDR2 FQNNGV. CDR3 sequence (DNA): TGTGCCAGCAGCCCGAAAGGACAGGGGTCGCCCTATGGCTACACCTTC. This codes for CASSPKGQGSPYGYTF.

The V call is TRBV5-6, the J call TRBJ1-2; TRBD1 might be the D (5 bases). This CDR3 comprises 14 residues. V shed 2 bases and J shed 7 bases, with 15 bases lying between them. The germline CDR1 and CDR2 sequences are SGHDT and YYEEEE. In DNA form, the CDR3 reads TGTGCCAGCAGCTTAGCGACAGTCGGCTCTGGCTACACCTTC. It translates to CASSLATVGSGYTF.